Listed here are 25 T cell receptor beta chains from one sample, sequenced in a study of blood T cells in healthy people across ages. With a J-beta primer mix and a sample-barcoded 5' primer, a second PCR ran 7 to 11 cycles. TCRdb reprocessed the 5' RACE reads via MiXCR and lists one record per CDR3 protein. Among some 730,000 distinct CDR3 sequences listed, 20% to 25% were seen once. Input material: blood. These receptors all stem from a man between 65 and 85 years old in good health.

V gene TRBV19 combines with J gene TRBJ2-5, with unresolved D. Looked up from germline, CDR1 is LNHDA and CDR2 is SQIVND (reference sequence). With 5 bases removed from V and 2 bases from J, the gap between germline ends came to 12 bases. This CDR3 is built from 14 residues. The CDR3 DNA is TGTGCCAGTAGTCCCGTGGGTAGACAAGAGACCCAGTACTTC. As protein: CASSPVGRQETQYF.

This clonotype was detected only a few times. The gene calls are TRBV6-1 and TRBJ2-3, with D tentatively TRBD1 (5 bases). Germline loops: CDR1 MNHNS, CDR2 SASEGT. The CDR3 totals 15 residues. Deletions cut 5 bases from V and 8 bases from J, with 20 bases between. Here the CDR3 reads CASSSSVESRGTQYF. CDR3 coding DNA: TGTGCCAGCAGTAGTTCGGTGGAAAGTAGGGGTACGCAGTATTTT.

J is TRBJ1-6 and V is TRBV29-1; tentatively, D is TRBD1 (6 bases). Germline V gene lookup returns CDR1 SQVTM and CDR2 ANQGSEA. CDR3 length equals 13 residues. V lost 7 bases and J lost 5, with 12 bases in between. The CDR3 DNA is TGCAGCGCCAAACAGGGAAATAATTCACCCCTCCACTTT. Protein sequence: CSAKQGNNSPLHF.

This clonotype was found many times. V and J are TRBV7-9 and TRBJ2-5; 7 bases map to TRBD1. Per the germline V gene, CDR1 is SEHNR and CDR2 is FQNEAQ (reference sequence). The CDR3 extends over 14 amino acids. The junction had 5 bases not matched to a gene; V was cut back by 4 bases and J by 3 bases. The chain's CDR3 is CASSSDRDEETQYF. The CDR3 DNA is TGTGCCAGCAGCTCAGACAGGGACGAAGAGACCCAGTACTTC.

This clonotype was recorded many times. The J gene is TRBJ1-2, the V gene TRBV5-1; 8 bases line up with TRBD1. V dropped 0 bases and J dropped 4; count of bases not matched to a gene: 5. Looked up from germline, CDR1 is SGHRS and CDR2 is YFSETQ. This CDR3 is 15 amino acids long. In DNA, the CDR3 is TGCGCCAGCAGCTTGGAGGGACAGGACCTCTATGGCTACACCTTC. Amino acids: CASSLEGQDLYGYTF.

This clonotype was seen more than once but under ten times. The chain is built from TRBV29-1 and TRBJ2-3, with TRBD1 as a possible D gene (6 bases). The CDR3 sequence is 12 residues long. Trimming took off 7 bases at V and 0 bases at J, with 8 bases between the two ends. Germline lookup yields CDR1 SQVTM and CDR2 ANQGSEA. The CDR3 bases are TGCAGCGGTCAGGGGAGCACAGATACGCAGTATTTT. Its translation is CSGQGSTDTQYF.

This clonotype has more than one count but fewer than ten. One junction end disagrees with the germline gene, perhaps due to a read error. The V gene is TRBV15, the J gene TRBJ2-5; tentatively, D is TRBD1 (6 bases). Germline V gene lookup returns CDR1 LNHNV and CDR2 YYDKDF (reference sequence). The length of the CDR3 is 14 residues. CDR3 sequence reads: CATSRVKGGSEQFF. In nucleotides, the CDR3 is TGTGCCACCAGCAGAGTGAAAGGGGGTAGTGAGCAATTCTTC.

This chain joins TRBV29-1 and TRBJ1-1; the D is unclear. Germline CDR1 reads SQVTM; CDR2 reads ANQGSEA. With 4 bases removed from V and 6 bases from J, the gap between germline ends came to 12 bases. The CDR3 covers 12 residues. CDR3 residues: CSVVLASAEAFF. CDR3 nucleotides: TGCAGCGTTGTATTGGCCTCGGCTGAAGCTTTCTTT.

The rearrangement links TRBV11-1 to TRBJ1-1; D gene uncertain. Germline-derived CDR1 and CDR2 are SGHAT and FQDESV (reference sequence). V was pared by 4 bases and J by 1 base, with 10 bases between. CDR3 length: 14 residues. The CDR3 DNA is TGTGCCAGCAGCTCTGGGGTGACGAACACTGAAGCTTTCTTT. This gives the protein CASSSGVTNTEAFF.

The chain couples TRBV4-3 to TRBJ2-5; possible D gene TRBD1, 6 bases. The CDR3 covers 17 residues. Between the trimmed V and J ends, which lost 0 bases and 4 bases, there was a span of 18 bases. Germline CDR1 and CDR2: LGHNA and YSLEER. The CDR3 reads CASSQDNTLTGRETQYF. The CDR3 DNA reads as TGCGCCAGCAGCCAAGATAACACCCTTACAGGGAGAGAGACCCAGTACTTC.

This clonotype was picked up one time. The chain couples TRBV7-9 to TRBJ2-6; the D gene is possibly TRBD1 (5 bases). Germline CDR1 and CDR2: SEHNR and FQNEAQ (reference sequence). This CDR3 spans 18 amino acids. Between the trimmed V and J ends, which lost 1 base and 0 bases, there was a span of 13 bases. The CDR3 reads CASSLGDSRSSGANVLTF. The CDR3 nucleotides are TGTGCCAGCAGCTTAGGAGACAGCAGATCCTCTGGGGCCAACGTCCTGACTTTC.

This clonotype was counted a few times. V and J are TRBV6-5 and TRBJ2-3, with 12 nucleotides matching TRBD2. V trimming: 4 bases; J trimming: 7 bases; junction bases outside the gene matches: 12. The CDR3 is made up of 17 amino acids. The V gene's germline CDR1 is MNHEY and CDR2 SVGAGI. In nucleotides, the CDR3 is TGTGCCAGCAGTTCCCCTAAACTAGCGGGGGGTCCCAATACGCAGTATTTT. Protein product: CASSSPKLAGGPNTQYF.

This chain joins TRBV12-3 or TRBV12-4 and TRBJ2-1; D is tentatively TRBD1 or TRBD2 (5 bases each). This CDR3 is 14 amino acids long. V was trimmed by 7 bases and J by 15 bases, leaving 25 bases between them. The CDR3 DNA reads TGTGCCAGCATCCCCGCTGTGGGACCCCCCGTGCTGTTCTTC. Translating gives CASIPAVGPPVLFF.

The J gene is TRBJ2-3, the V gene TRBV7-6; D call uncertain. Trimming took 3 bases from V and 4 from J, leaving 11 bases between them. Germline loops: CDR1 SGHVS, CDR2 FNYEAQ. The CDR3 is 14 residues long. This CDR3 is CASSLVGLPDTQYF. For the CDR3, the DNA is TGTGCCAGCAGCTTGGTCGGGTTACCAGATACGCAGTATTTT.

This chain uses TRBV4-1 with TRBJ2-1, with TRBD1 as a possible D gene (6 bases). The germline V gene encodes CDR1 MGHRA and CDR2 YSYEKL. CDR3 size: 15 residues. The V end lost 0 bases, the J end lost 3 bases, and 9 bases lay between the germline ends. CDR3 loop: CASSQDQGIYNEQFF. The CDR3 coding sequence is TGCGCCAGCAGCCAAGATCAGGGGATCTACAATGAGCAGTTCTTC.

This clonotype was seen repeatedly, ten times or more. This rearrangement joins TRBV18 to TRBJ2-3; 8 bases align to TRBD1. V shed 3 bases, J shed 4 bases, and the junction held 15 bases outside the gene matches. CDR1 and CDR2 (germline): KGHSH, LQKENI. This CDR3 has 18 amino acids. The CDR3 DNA reads as TGTGCCAGCTCACCGAGGAGAACCGGGACAGGACTTTCAGATACGCAGTATTTT. It is translated as CASSPRRTGTGLSDTQYF.

Only a few counts were recorded for this clonotype. The V and J genes are TRBV5-1 and TRBJ2-7; D may match TRBD1 or TRBD2 (5 bases each). In germline, CDR1 is SGHRS, CDR2 YFSETQ. Trimming removed 4 bases at V and 7 bases at J, with 15 bases between. The length of the CDR3 is 13 residues. Here the CDR3 DNA reads TGCGCCAGCAGCATTTCCACAGGAGGTGAGCAGTACTTC. It specifies CASSISTGGEQYF.

A few counts support this clonotype. The rearrangement joins TRBV5-6 to TRBJ2-4; 7 nucleotides align to TRBD1. Germline V gene sequence: CDR1 SGHDT, CDR2 YYEEEE. This CDR3 has 14 residues. V dropped 4 bases and J dropped 0; count of bases not matched to a gene: 1. The CDR3 DNA reads as TGTGCCAGCAGCGGGACAGTAGCCAAAAACATTCAGTACTTC. Translated, it gives CASSGTVAKNIQYF.

V gene TRBV18 combines with J gene TRBJ2-3, with D possibly TRBD2 on 5 matching bases. The CDR3 loop spans 17 amino acids. The V gene lost 0 bases and the J gene lost 0 bases, with 13 bases spanning the gap. Germline V gene lookup returns CDR1 KGHSH and CDR2 LQKENI. CDR3 DNA sequence: TGTGCCAGCTCACCACCTCCAGGAGGCGGCAGCACAGATACGCAGTATTTT. Residues: CASSPPPGGGSTDTQYF.

The chain carries TRBV29-1 and TRBJ1-3, with D possibly matching TRBD1 (5 bases). Germline CDR1 SQVTM, CDR2 ANQGSEA. Trimming shortened V by 7 bases and J by 0 bases, and 7 bases separated the two germline ends. The CDR3 runs to 12 residues. In DNA form, the CDR3 reads TGCAGCGCCGGGGCCTCTGGAAACACCATATATTTT. As protein: CSAGASGNTIYF.

For this clonotype: This likely comes from a read error, as the CDR3 has no conserved phenylalanine or tryptophan at its end. The chain carries TRBV29-1 and TRBJ1-2; D is ambiguous. This CDR3 is 12 amino acids long. V shed 4 bases and J shed 4 bases, with 10 bases lying between them. The V gene's germline CDR1 is SQVTM and CDR2 ANQGSEA. For the CDR3, the DNA is TGCAGCGTTGGGGTTCAGAGCTATGGCTACACCCTC. This sequence encodes CSVGVQSYGYTL.

The gene calls are TRBV28 and TRBJ2-2; no firm D call. Germline lookup yields CDR1 MDHEN and CDR2 SYDVKM. Trimming removed 3 bases at V and 0 bases at J, with 11 bases between. The length of the CDR3 is 16 residues. The CDR3 protein is CASSFRAAPNTGELFF. The DNA of the CDR3 is TGTGCCAGCAGTTTTCGTGCGGCTCCGAACACCGGGGAGCTGTTTTTT.

In its sample, this clonotype was seen a few times. V is TRBV6-1 and J is TRBJ2-1; D is perhaps TRBD1 (7 bases). Deletions cut 6 bases from V and 5 bases from J, with 20 bases between. CDR1 and CDR2 (germline): MNHNS, SASEGT. There are 16 residues in the CDR3. The chain's CDR3 is CASSPSVRGVHNEQFF. CDR3 coding DNA: TGTGCCAGCAGCCCAAGCGTCAGGGGGGTCCACAATGAGCAGTTCTTC.

There are a few counts of this clonotype. The junction departs from germline at one end; a sequencing error may be responsible. CDR3 coding DNA: TGCGTCAGCAGAGTGGGAAATGAGCAGTTCTTC. Its protein is CVSRVGNEQFF. The chain is built from TRBV5-1 and TRBJ2-5; D is unclear. Judging by the DNA end, TRBJ2-1 fits better; the J call may be wrong. Germline loops: CDR1 SGHRS, CDR2 YFSETQ. CDR3 length: 11 residues.

This clonotype was recorded a few times. At one end, the junction sequence differs from germline, possibly due to a read error. The V and J genes are TRBV7-2 and TRBJ2-6; no firm D call. CDR3 length: 17 amino acids. CDR1 is SGHTA, CDR2 FQGNSA, per germline. CDR3 nucleotide sequence: TGTGCCAGCAGCTTAGCACCCCCCCGCTCTGGGGTCAACGTCCTGACTTTC. Translated, it gives CASSLAPPRSGVNVLTF.